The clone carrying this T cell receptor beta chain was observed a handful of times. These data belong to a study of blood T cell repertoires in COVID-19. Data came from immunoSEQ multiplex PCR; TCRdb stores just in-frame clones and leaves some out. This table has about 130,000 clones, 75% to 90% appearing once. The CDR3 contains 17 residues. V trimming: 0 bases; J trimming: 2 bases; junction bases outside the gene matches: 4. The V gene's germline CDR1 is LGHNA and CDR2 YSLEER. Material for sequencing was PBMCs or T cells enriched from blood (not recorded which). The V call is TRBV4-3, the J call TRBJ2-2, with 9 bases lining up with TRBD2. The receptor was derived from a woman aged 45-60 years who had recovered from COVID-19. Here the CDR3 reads CASSQDPLAGNTGELFF. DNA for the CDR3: TGCGCCAGCAGCCAAGATCCGCTAGCGGGAAACACCGGGGAGCTGTTTTTT.